Shown below are 25 T cell receptor beta chains from a single sample sequenced in a study of spatial heterogeneity in lung cancer. A single record per CDR3 protein comes from TCRdb applying MiXCR to the 5' RACE reads. The sample has around 23,000 distinct CDR3 sequences, 3.3% seen once. Time point indicated: sample taken at primary tumor resection. The sequenced material consisted of unsorted whole RNA from tumor, nontumor lung or frozen PBMC. The sequenced sample was PBMCs, obtained at surgery. All receptors derive from a female donor with early-stage non-small cell lung cancer.

Many counts were recorded for this clonotype. The V and J genes are TRBV11-2 and TRBJ1-6; TRBD1 matches 9 bases. The CDR3 length is 17 residues. The trim removed 3 bases at V and 1 base at J, leaving 4 bases unmatched. The germline CDR1 and CDR2 sequences are SGHAT and FQNNGV. The CDR3 region has the DNA TGTGCCAGCAGCTTTGGACAGGGGATTTCCTATAATTCACCCCTCCACTTT. It specifies CASSFGQGISYNSPLHF.

This clonotype showed up many times. This rearrangement joins TRBV28 to TRBJ1-3; D may be TRBD1 (5 bases). V lost 2 bases and J 5 bases, leaving 10 bases between the germline ends. From germline, CDR1 is MDHEN and CDR2 SYDVKM. This CDR3 spans 14 amino acids. The CDR3 DNA sequence: TGTGCCAGCAGTTTACAGGGCAGACGAAACACCATATATTTT. Translated, it gives CASSLQGRRNTIYF. The full variable domain, completed using reference TRBV28 and TRBJ1-3, is DVKVTQSSRYLVKRTGEKVFLECVQDMDHENMFWYRQDPGLGLRLIYFSYDVKMKEKGDIPEGYSVSREKKERFSLILESASTNQTSMYLCASSLQGRRNTIYFGEGSWLTVV.

This clonotype was picked up many times. The chain recombines TRBV5-1 with TRBJ1-1; D is unclear. V lost 2 bases to trimming and J lost 1 base, with 9 bases between them. The germline V gene encodes CDR1 SGHRS and CDR2 YFSETQ. The CDR3 sequence is 14 residues long. The chain's CDR3 is CASSFWSGNTEAFF. The CDR3, as DNA: TGCGCCAGCAGCTTCTGGTCGGGGAACACTGAAGCTTTCTTT. Complete variable domain (other parts from reference TRBV5-1 and TRBJ1-1): KAGVTQTPRYLIKTRGQQVTLSCSPISGHRSVSWYQQTPGQGLQFLFEYFSETQRNKGNFPGRFSGRQFSNSRSEMNVSTLELGDSALYLCASSFWSGNTEAFFGQGTRLTVV.

This clonotype was seen at least ten times. V is TRBV5-1 and J is TRBJ2-7, with D perhaps TRBD1 (6 bases). CDR3 length: 14 amino acids. CDR1 and CDR2 (germline): SGHRS, YFSETQ. The V gene lost 4 bases and the J gene lost 5 bases, with 16 bases spanning the gap. The CDR3 nucleotides read TGCGCCAGCAGCAAGCCAGGGGTCCCAGACGAGCAGTACTTC. The encoded protein is CASSKPGVPDEQYF.

There are many counts of this clonotype. The V call is TRBV12-3 or TRBV12-4, the J call TRBJ2-7; tentatively, D is TRBD2 (6 bases). The CDR3 covers 13 residues. V lost 3 bases and J lost 5, with 11 bases in between. CDR3: CASSLTRTHEQYF. Here the CDR3 DNA reads TGTGCCAGCAGTTTGACTAGGACCCACGAGCAGTACTTC.

This clonotype was counted at least ten times. The rearrangement joins TRBV11-1 to TRBJ2-1, with D unclear. Germline CDR1 and CDR2: SGHAT and FQDESV (reference sequence). The germline V and J ends were trimmed by 2 bases and 7 bases, with 6 bases remaining between them. This CDR3 contains 12 residues. The CDR3 DNA reads as TGTGCCAGCAGCTTAAATCGGAATGAGCAGTTCTTC. Translated: CASSLNRNEQFF.

The table lists this clonotype with many counts. The chain uses TRBV6-6 and TRBJ2-2; 8 nucleotides match TRBD1. CDR1 and CDR2 from the germline V gene are MNHNY and SVGAGI (reference sequence). Trimming removed 4 bases from V and 3 bases from J; junction bases left unmatched: 7. This CDR3 contains 16 residues. The CDR3 loop is CASSWAGTGYTGELFF. The CDR3 bases are TGTGCCAGCAGTTGGGCCGGGACAGGCTACACCGGGGAGCTGTTTTTT.

The CDR3 bases are TGCAGTGCCCCCGTAAGAAGCGCCACAGATACGCAGTATTTT. Protein: CSAPVRSATDTQYF. V is TRBV20-1 and J is TRBJ2-3; no definite D call. This CDR3 is 14 amino acids long. Trimming removed 6 bases at V and 2 bases at J, with 15 bases between. Germline CDR1 is DFQATT and CDR2 is SNEGSKA (reference sequence).

This clonotype appeared many times. The CDR3: CASSAKGGGELFF. The CDR3 DNA follows: TGTGCCAGCAGCGCCAAGGGTGGCGGGGAGCTGTTTTTT. V is TRBV9 and J is TRBJ2-2; no reliable D call. This CDR3 has 13 amino acids. The germline V gene has CDR1 SGDLS and CDR2 YYNGEE. V lost 3 bases and J lost 7, with 10 bases in between.

This clonotype has more than one count but fewer than ten. J is TRBJ2-5 and V is TRBV7-2; D gene unclear. Germline values: CDR1 SGHTA, CDR2 FQGNSA. The CDR3 covers 13 residues. V was clipped by 5 bases and J by 5 bases, with 12 bases between them. The CDR3 DNA reads as TGTGCCAGCAGCGACGGGCCTCGGGAGACCCAGTACTTC. It encodes CASSDGPRETQYF.

This clonotype was recorded many times. The chain combines TRBV24-1 with TRBJ1-4; tentatively, D is TRBD1 (5 bases). Looked up from germline, CDR1 is KGHDR and CDR2 is SFDVKD. This CDR3 has 15 amino acids. Between the trimmed V and J ends, which lost 3 bases and 3 bases, there was a span of 10 bases. This CDR3 reads CATSDQTASNEKLFF. CDR3 sequence (DNA): TGTGCCACCAGTGATCAGACAGCCTCTAATGAAAAACTGTTTTTT.

This clonotype showed up many times. V usage is TRBV3-1 and J usage is TRBJ2-1, with D unclear. Germline CDR1 LGHDT, CDR2 YNNKEL (reference sequence). Trimming removed 0 bases from V and 9 bases from J, with 12 bases in between. The CDR3 length is 14 residues. The CDR3 loop reads CASSQDLTLREQFF. The CDR3 DNA reads as TGTGCCAGCAGCCAAGATTTAACTTTACGTGAGCAGTTCTTC.

This chain links TRBV20-1 with TRBJ2-3, with 12 bases identical to TRBD2. The V segment lost 1 base and the J segment 4 bases; nucleotides outside the gene matches: 6. Germline loops: CDR1 DFQATT, CDR2 SNEGSKA (reference sequence). This CDR3 spans 16 amino acids. For the CDR3, the DNA is TGCAGTGCTAGAGGCCTGCTAGCGGGAGGGTCAGATACGCAGTATTTT. Protein product: CSARGLLAGGSDTQYF.

Sample share makes this clonotype medium-sized. The genes are TRBV5-1 and TRBJ2-1; the match to TRBD1 covers 7 bases. Germline CDR1 SGHRS, CDR2 YFSETQ. The CDR3 extends over 13 amino acids. V was clipped by 4 bases and J by 7 bases; unmatched bases: 5. The CDR3 region has the DNA TGCGCCAGCAGCCGACAGGGTGAAAATGAGCAGTTCTTC. Protein: CASSRQGENEQFF. The variable domain in full, completed from reference TRBV5-1 and TRBJ2-1, reads KAGVTQTPRYLIKTRGQQVTLSCSPISGHRSVSWYQQTPGQGLQFLFEYFSETQRNKGNFPGRFSGRQFSNSRSEMNVSTLELGDSALYLCASSRQGENEQFFGPGTRLTVL.

This clonotype has ten or more counts. The J gene is TRBJ2-4, the V gene TRBV19; D gene ambiguous. Between the trimmed V and J ends, which lost 3 bases and 1 base, there was a span of 13 bases. Germline V CDR1 and CDR2: LNHDA, SQIVND (reference sequence). This CDR3 has 16 residues. The DNA of the CDR3 is TGTGCCAGTAGTATCGTGACGGCCAGGGCCAAAAACATTCAGTACTTC. Its translation: CASSIVTARAKNIQYF.

Ten or more counts support this clonotype. The genes are TRBV27 and TRBJ2-1; 15 positions agree with TRBD2. The trim removed 5 bases at V and 2 bases at J, leaving 10 bases unmatched. Germline loops: CDR1 MNHEY, CDR2 SMNVEV (reference sequence). The CDR3 is 19 residues long. The CDR3 DNA reads as TGTGCCAGCAGTCCGGGACTAGCGGGAGGCCCCCGGCCCTACAATGAGCAGTTCTTC. Its protein is CASSPGLAGGPRPYNEQFF.

The sample holds many counts of this clonotype. The genes are TRBV3-1 and TRBJ2-7; no definite D call. The CDR3 sequence is 15 residues long. Germline CDR1 reads LGHDT; CDR2 reads YNNKEL (reference sequence). Trimming removed 1 base from V and 2 bases from J, with 12 bases in between. CDR3 amino acids: CASSQGPPDAYEQYF. The CDR3 nucleotides read TGTGCCAGCAGCCAAGGGCCCCCCGACGCCTACGAGCAGTACTTC.

In this sample, this clonotype turned up many times. This chain joins TRBV7-9 and TRBJ2-7; D call uncertain. This CDR3 spans 13 amino acids. Per germline, CDR1 SEHNR and CDR2 FQNEAQ (reference sequence). V lost 5 bases to trimming and J lost 3 bases, with 11 bases between them. DNA of the CDR3: TGTGCCAGCAGCCGTCCCGACAACTACGAGCAGTACTTC. This gives the protein CASSRPDNYEQYF. The full variable domain, in which reference TRBV7-9 and TRBJ2-7 provide the parts outside the CDR3, is DTGVSQNPRHKITKRGQNVTFRCDPISEHNRLYWYRQTLGQGPEFLTYFQNEAQLEKSRLLSDRFSAERPKGSFSTLEIQRTEQGDSAMYLCASSRPDNYEQYFGPGTRLTVT.

This clonotype was picked up many times. The chain joins TRBV12-3 or TRBV12-4 to TRBJ2-2, with 14 bases that match TRBD2. The CDR3 runs 18 residues. The V and J ends lost 3 bases and 5 bases, in that order; junction bases with no gene match: 8. The chain's CDR3 is CASSLERGLAGETGELFF. CDR3 sequence (DNA): TGTGCCAGCAGTTTGGAAAGGGGACTAGCGGGAGAGACCGGGGAGCTGTTTTTT.

This clonotype showed up just a few times. V usage is TRBV27 and J usage is TRBJ2-7, with 7 bases aligning to TRBD1. This CDR3 has 17 amino acids. The V gene's germline CDR1 is MNHEY and CDR2 SMNVEV (reference sequence). Losses at the gene ends were 5 bases for V and 4 bases for J; bases not matched to a gene: 17. CDR3 residues: CASSAATFRQGIYEQYF. The CDR3, as DNA: TGTGCCAGCAGTGCCGCCACCTTCAGACAGGGAATTTACGAGCAGTACTTC.

V gene TRBV19 combines with J gene TRBJ2-1, with a tentative D call TRBD1 (7 bases). Germline V lookup: CDR1 LNHDA, CDR2 SQIVND (reference sequence). The CDR3 is made up of 17 amino acids. Trimming pared 6 bases from V and 5 bases from J, leaving 23 bases between. CDR3 bases: TGTGCCAGTAGGGCAGGGGGGAGCGGAGCACACGACAATGAGCAGTTCTTC. This gives the protein CASRAGGSGAHDNEQFF.

This clonotype was detected many times. The chain joins TRBV5-1 to TRBJ2-1, with 12 positions matching TRBD2. After removal of 4 bases from V and 0 bases from J, the junction contained 2 bases not matched to a gene. In germline, CDR1 is SGHRS, CDR2 YFSETQ. The CDR3 sequence is 16 residues long. The CDR3 spells CASSRTSGTSYNEQFF. DNA of the CDR3: TGCGCCAGCAGCAGGACTAGCGGGACCTCCTACAATGAGCAGTTCTTC.

This clonotype was seen many times. This chain connects TRBV13 to TRBJ2-7; 10 nucleotides align to TRBD1. The J segment lost 2 bases and the V segment lost 5 bases, leaving 6 bases of the junction unmatched. The V gene's germline CDR1 is PRHDT and CDR2 FYEKMQ (reference sequence). This CDR3 is 15 amino acids long. The CDR3 reads CASSGGQGPAYEQYF. The CDR3 nucleotides are TGTGCCAGCAGCGGGGGACAGGGGCCTGCCTACGAGCAGTACTTC. The whole variable domain, filled in from reference TRBV13 and TRBJ2-7, reads AAGVIQSPRHLIKEKRETATLKCYPIPRHDTVYWYQQGPGQDPQFLISFYEKMQSDKGSIPDRFSAQQFSDYHSELNMSSLELGDSALYFCASSGGQGPAYEQYFGPGTRLTVT.

This clonotype was observed many times. The rearrangement uses TRBV29-1 and TRBJ2-1; TRBD2 aligns across 8 bases. CDR1 is SQVTM, CDR2 ANQGSEA, per germline. With V trimmed by 2 bases and J by 1 base, 4 bases remained unmatched. This CDR3 contains 15 residues. DNA for the CDR3: TGCAGCGTTGAATCAGCGGGAGAATCCTACAATGAGCAGTTCTTC. Its protein is CSVESAGESYNEQFF.

This clonotype was detected only a few times. The chain carries TRBV2 and TRBJ1-1, with a possible D match to TRBD1 (6 bases). The germline V gene has CDR1 SNHLY and CDR2 FYNNEI. This CDR3 has 14 residues. The V and J ends lost 3 bases and 5 bases respectively, with 13 bases between them. CDR3 region: CASSDGGLRTEAFF. In DNA form, the CDR3 reads TGTGCCAGCAGTGATGGGGGGCTAAGGACTGAAGCTTTCTTT.